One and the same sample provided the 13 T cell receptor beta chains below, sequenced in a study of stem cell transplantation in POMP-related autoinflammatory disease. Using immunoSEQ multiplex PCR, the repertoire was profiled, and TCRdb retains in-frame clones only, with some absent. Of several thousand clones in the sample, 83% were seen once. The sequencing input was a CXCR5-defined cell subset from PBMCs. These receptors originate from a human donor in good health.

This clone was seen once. CDR3 sequence reads: CASSQEGGAYNEKLFF. In nucleotides, the CDR3 is TGCGCCAGCAGCCAAGAGGGCGGAGCGTATAATGAAAAACTGTTTTTT. The chain has TRBV4-1 and TRBJ1-4; D unresolved. V was trimmed by 0 bases and J by 4 bases, leaving 12 bases between them. This CDR3 region has 16 residues. Germline V gives CDR1 MGHRA, CDR2 YSYEKL.

This chain's CDR3 is CASSQEDRGLNTGELFF. CDR3 in DNA: TGCGCCAGCAGCCAAGAGGACAGGGGCCTTAACACCGGGGAGCTGTTTTTT. The gene calls are TRBV4-1 and TRBJ2-2, with 9 bases fitting TRBD1. The germline V gene encodes CDR1 MGHRA and CDR2 YSYEKL. The CDR3 consists of 17 residues. Losses at the gene ends were 0 bases for V and 2 bases for J; bases not matched to a gene: 4.

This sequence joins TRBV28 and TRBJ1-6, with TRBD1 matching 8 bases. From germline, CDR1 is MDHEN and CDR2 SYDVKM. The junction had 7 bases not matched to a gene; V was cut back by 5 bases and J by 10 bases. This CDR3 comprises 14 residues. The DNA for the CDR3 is TGTGCCAGCAGTGACAGGGGTAGGGTATCACCCCTCCACTTT. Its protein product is CASSDRGRVSPLHF.

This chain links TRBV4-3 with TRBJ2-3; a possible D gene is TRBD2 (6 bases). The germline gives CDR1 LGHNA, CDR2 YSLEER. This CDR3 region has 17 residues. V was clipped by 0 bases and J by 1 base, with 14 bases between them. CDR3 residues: CASSQDFGGFGTDTQYF. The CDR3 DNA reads TGCGCCAGCAGCCAAGATTTTGGAGGGTTTGGCACAGATACGCAGTATTTT.

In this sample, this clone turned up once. The DNA for the CDR3 is TGTGCCTGGAGTGTACTGAAGGCCCTGGGTACCGGGGAGCTGTTTTTT. Its translation is CAWSVLKALGTGELFF. This rearrangement joins TRBV30 to TRBJ2-2; D unresolved. Looked up from germline, CDR1 is GTSNPN and CDR2 is SVGIG (reference sequence). The V end lost 0 bases, the J end lost 5 bases, and 16 bases lay between the germline ends. The CDR3 sequence is 16 residues long.

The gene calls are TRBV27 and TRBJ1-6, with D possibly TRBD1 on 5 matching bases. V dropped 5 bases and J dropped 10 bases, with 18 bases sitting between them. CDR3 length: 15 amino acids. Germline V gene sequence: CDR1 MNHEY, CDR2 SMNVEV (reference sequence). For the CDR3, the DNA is TGTGCCAGCAGTCCACAGGCCTTAACCCACTCACCCCTCCACTTT. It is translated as CASSPQALTHSPLHF.

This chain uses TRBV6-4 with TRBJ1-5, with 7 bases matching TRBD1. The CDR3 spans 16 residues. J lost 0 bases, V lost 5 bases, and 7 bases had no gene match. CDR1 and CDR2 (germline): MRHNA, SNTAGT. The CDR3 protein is CASSWTGGNSNQPQHF. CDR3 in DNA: TGTGCCAGCAGTTGGACAGGAGGAAATAGCAATCAGCCCCAGCATTTT.

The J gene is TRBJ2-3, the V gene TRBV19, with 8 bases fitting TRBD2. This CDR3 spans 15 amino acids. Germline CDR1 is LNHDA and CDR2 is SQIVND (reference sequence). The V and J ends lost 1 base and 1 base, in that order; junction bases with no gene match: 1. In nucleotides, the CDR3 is TGTGCCAGTAGTATAGGGGGACTAGGCACAGATACGCAGTATTTT. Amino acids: CASSIGGLGTDTQYF. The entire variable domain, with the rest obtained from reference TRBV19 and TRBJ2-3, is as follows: DGGITQSPKYLFRKEGQNVTLSCEQNLNHDAMYWYRQDPGQGLRLIYYSQIVNDFQKGDIAEGYSVSREKKESFPLTVTSAQKNPTAFYLCASSIGGLGTDTQYFGPGTRLTVL.

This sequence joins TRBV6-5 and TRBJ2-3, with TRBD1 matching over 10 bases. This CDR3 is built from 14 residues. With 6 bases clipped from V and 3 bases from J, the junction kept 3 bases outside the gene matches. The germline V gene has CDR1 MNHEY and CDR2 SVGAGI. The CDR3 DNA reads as TGTGCCAGCAGCGGGGACAGGGGAACAGATACGCAGTATTTT. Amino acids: CASSGDRGTDTQYF.

The CDR3 loop reads CASSRLGQGANSPLHF. The CDR3 bases are TGTGCCAGCAGTAGGCTCGGGCAGGGGGCCAATTCACCCCTCCACTTT. The J gene is TRBJ1-6, the V gene TRBV2; TRBD1 matches at 8 bases. The CDR3 contains 16 residues. J was trimmed by 7 bases and V by 5 bases; bases with no gene match: 10. Per germline, CDR1 SNHLY and CDR2 FYNNEI.

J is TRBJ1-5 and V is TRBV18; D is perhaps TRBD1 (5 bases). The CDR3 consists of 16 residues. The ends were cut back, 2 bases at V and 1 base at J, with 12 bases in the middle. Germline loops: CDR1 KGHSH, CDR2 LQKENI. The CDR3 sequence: CASSPAGRGSNQPQHF. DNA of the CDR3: TGTGCCAGCTCACCAGCGGGGAGGGGAAGCAATCAGCCCCAGCATTTT.

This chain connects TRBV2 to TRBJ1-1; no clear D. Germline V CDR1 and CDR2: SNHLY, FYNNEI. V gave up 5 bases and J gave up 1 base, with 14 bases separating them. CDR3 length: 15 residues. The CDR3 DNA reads TGTGCCAGCAGTACACGTAGGGTAGGGAACACTGAAGCTTTCTTT. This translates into CASSTRRVGNTEAFF.

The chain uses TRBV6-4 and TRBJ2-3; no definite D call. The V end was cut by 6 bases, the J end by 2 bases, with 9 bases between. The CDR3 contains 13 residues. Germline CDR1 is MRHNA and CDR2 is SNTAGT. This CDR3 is CASSQDFTDTQYF. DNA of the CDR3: TGTGCCAGCAGCCAAGATTTCACAGATACGCAGTATTTT.